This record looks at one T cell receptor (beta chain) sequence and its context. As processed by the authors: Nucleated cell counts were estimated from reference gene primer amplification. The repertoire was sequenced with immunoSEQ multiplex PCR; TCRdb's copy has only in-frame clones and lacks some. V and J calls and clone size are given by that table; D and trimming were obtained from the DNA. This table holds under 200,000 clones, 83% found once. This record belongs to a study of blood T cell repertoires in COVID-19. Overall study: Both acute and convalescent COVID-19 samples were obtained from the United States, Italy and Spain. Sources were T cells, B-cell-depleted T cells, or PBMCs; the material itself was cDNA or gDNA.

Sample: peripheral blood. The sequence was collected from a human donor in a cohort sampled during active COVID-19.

DNA for the CDR3: TGTGCCAGCAGTTCCCCAGGAGCGGTCAATCAGCCCCAGCATTTT. Amino acid sequence: CASSSPGAVNQPQHF. The genes are TRBV28 and TRBJ1-5; D uncertain. CDR1 and CDR2 (germline): MDHEN, SYDVKM. With 4 bases removed from V and 3 bases from J, the gap between germline ends came to 13 bases. This CDR3 spans 15 amino acids.